These 26 T cell receptor beta chains originate from one sample sequenced in a study of control samples from healthy donors and cancer patients. The repertoire was sequenced with immunoSEQ multiplex PCR; TCRdb's copy has only in-frame clones and lacks some. The sample contains roughly 220,000 clones, 90% to 95% of which appear only once. Sequenced material: blood. These receptors were obtained from a man aged 50 to 59 in good health.

The V call is TRBV4-3, the J call TRBJ1-1; D gene unclear. CDR3 length: 15 amino acids. Germline lookup yields CDR1 LGHNA and CDR2 YSLEER. Deletions cut 1 base from V and 0 bases from J, with 9 bases between. CDR3 residues: CASSQVFGMNTEAFF. CDR3 sequence (DNA): TGCGCCAGCAGCCAAGTTTTCGGTATGAACACTGAAGCTTTCTTT.

This chain uses TRBV7-9 with TRBJ1-1; weak D call: TRBD1 (6 bases). Trimming stripped 2 bases from V and 3 bases from J, with 13 bases between. The CDR3 runs 15 residues. Germline V gene data show CDR1 as SEHNR and CDR2 as FQNEAQ (reference sequence). The CDR3 here is CASSLQHPGDTEAFF. The CDR3 DNA reads TGTGCCAGCAGCTTACAGCACCCAGGGGACACTGAAGCTTTCTTT. Full variable domain (rest looked up from reference TRBV7-9 and TRBJ1-1): DTGVSQNPRHKITKRGQNVTFRCDPISEHNRLYWYRQTLGQGPEFLTYFQNEAQLEKSRLLSDRFSAERPKGSFSTLEIQRTEQGDSAMYLCASSLQHPGDTEAFFGQGTRLTVV.

V gene TRBV7-2 combines with J gene TRBJ1-1, with TRBD1 as a possible D gene (5 bases). CDR1 is SGHTA, CDR2 FQGNSA, per germline. The CDR3 is 15 residues long. The V end was cut by 0 bases, the J end by 1 base, with 9 bases between. For the CDR3, the DNA is TGTGCCAGCAGCTTAGCCGGGACGGCGAACACTGAAGCTTTCTTT. It codes for CASSLAGTANTEAFF.

This chain uses TRBV10-2 with TRBJ1-2; possible D gene TRBD1, 6 bases. V was shortened by 8 bases and J by 7 bases, with 17 bases between the two germline ends. Germline V gene lookup returns CDR1 WSHSY and CDR2 SAAADI. This CDR3 contains 13 residues. The CDR3 bases are TGCGCCAGCGCTTTAGGGGGAGTTAGTGGCTACACCTTC. It codes for CASALGGVSGYTF.

The CDR3 spells CASSSSPAGIANTGELFF. The CDR3 DNA is TGTGCCAGCAGCTCATCCCCGGCGGGGATCGCGAACACCGGGGAGCTGTTTTTT. The chain is built from TRBV7-8 and TRBJ2-2; TRBD2 might be the D (6 bases). V was trimmed by 4 bases and J by 0 bases, leaving 18 bases between them. The CDR3 totals 18 residues. Germline assignment: CDR1 SGHVS and CDR2 FQNEAQ. Full variable domain (remainder filled in from reference TRBV7-8 and TRBJ2-2): GAGVSQSPRYKVAKRGQDVALRCDPISGHVSLFWYQQALGQGPEFLTYFQNEAQLDKSGLPSDRFFAERPEGSVSTLKIQRTQQEDSAVYLCASSSSPAGIANTGELFFGEGSRLTVL.

This chain connects TRBV18 to TRBJ1-2, with D uncertain. The CDR3 spans 16 residues. V lost 2 bases to trimming and J lost 3 bases, with 16 bases between them. Germline V lookup: CDR1 KGHSH, CDR2 LQKENI. The CDR3 DNA is TGTGCCAGCTCACCAGTTAGTGTGGAAGCACACTATGGCTACACCTTC. It specifies CASSPVSVEAHYGYTF.

The chain recombines TRBV11-1 with TRBJ1-2; 8 nucleotides line up with TRBD1. The CDR3 runs to 12 residues. Germline lookup yields CDR1 SGHAT and CDR2 FQDESV (reference sequence). J was trimmed by 7 bases and V by 10 bases; bases with no gene match: 8. The CDR3 loop is CATSPGGLGYTF. The CDR3 DNA is TGTGCCACCAGTCCAGGGGGCCTTGGCTACACCTTC.

The rearrangement uses TRBV7-9 and TRBJ1-4, with D possibly being TRBD1 (5 bases). Trimming left V 4 bases short and J 6 bases short, with 21 bases between. This CDR3 has 17 residues. Germline-derived CDR1 and CDR2 are SEHNR and FQNEAQ (reference sequence). The CDR3: CASSSITEGPEYEKLFF. The CDR3 bases are TGTGCCAGCAGCTCTATAACGGAGGGACCGGAGTATGAAAAACTGTTTTTT.

This chain uses TRBV27 with TRBJ1-1; D might be TRBD1 (5 bases). V was shortened by 7 bases and J by 5 bases, with 17 bases between the two germline ends. The CDR3 contains 14 residues. Germline values: CDR1 MNHEY, CDR2 SMNVEV (reference sequence). The CDR3 reads CASNYAGEATEAFF. The CDR3 DNA sequence: TGTGCCAGCAACTACGCGGGGGAAGCGACTGAAGCTTTCTTT.

V is TRBV29-1 and J is TRBJ1-1, with 7 bases that match TRBD1. V lost 6 bases and J lost 5; bases outside the gene matches: 3. The CDR3 loop spans 11 amino acids. Germline assignment: CDR1 SQVTM and CDR2 ANQGSEA. The CDR3 bases are TGCAGCGTAGCCAGGGGGACTGAAGCTTTCTTT. It specifies CSVARGTEAFF.

This rearrangement joins TRBV12-5 to TRBJ2-3, with 9 bases matching TRBD2. The germline CDR1 and CDR2 sequences are LGHNT and FRNRAP. This CDR3 has 20 residues. Trimming cost V 3 bases and J 2 bases; bases outside gene matches: 18. The DNA of the CDR3 is TGTGCTAGTGGTTTCCCGGTGTCGTTCGGAGCGGGGGGCCTCACAGATACGCAGTATTTT. Translating gives CASGFPVSFGAGGLTDTQYF. Complete variable domain (other parts from reference TRBV12-5 and TRBJ2-3): DARVTQTPRHKVTEMGQEVTMRCQPILGHNTVFWYRQTMMQGLELLAYFRNRAPLDDSGMPKDRFSAEMPDATLATLKIQPSEPRDSAVYFCASGFPVSFGAGGLTDTQYFGPGTRLTVL.

This chain joins TRBV7-8 and TRBJ1-5; TRBD1 agrees at 8 bases. The length of the CDR3 is 14 residues. V was clipped by 5 bases and J by 11 bases; unmatched bases: 11. The germline gives CDR1 SGHVS, CDR2 FQNEAQ. The CDR3 here is CASSPRGDRRSQHF. The CDR3 DNA is TGTGCCAGCAGCCCTCGTGGGGACAGGCGATCCCAGCATTTT.

The rearrangement uses TRBV2 and TRBJ2-7, with 12 bases matching TRBD2. This CDR3 has 15 amino acids. Germline CDR1 reads SNHLY; CDR2 reads FYNNEI. Trimming cost V 6 bases and J 3 bases; bases outside gene matches: 6. The CDR3 bases are TGTGCCAGCAGCCGACTAGCGGGGGACTTCTACGAGCAGTACGTC. Translated: CASSRLAGDFYEQYV.

This chain links TRBV5-1 with TRBJ2-4; a possible D gene is TRBD1 (5 bases). V lost 3 bases to trimming and J lost 0 bases, with 10 bases between them. The CDR3 runs 15 residues. Germline CDR1 is SGHRS and CDR2 is YFSETQ. CDR3 sequence: CASSSQVLAKNIQYF. In nucleotides, the CDR3 is TGCGCCAGCAGCTCACAGGTTCTAGCCAAAAACATTCAGTACTTC.

The V gene is TRBV24-1, the J gene TRBJ2-2, with D tentatively TRBD2 (5 bases). The V end lost 9 bases, the J end lost 6 bases, and 10 bases lay between the germline ends. The V gene's germline CDR1 is KGHDR and CDR2 SFDVKD. The CDR3 is 12 amino acids. The CDR3 nucleotides are TGTGCCACCGAGGGTTGGGCCGGGGAGCTGTTTTTT. Its protein is CATEGWAGELFF.

This chain joins TRBV7-2 and TRBJ2-2, with D maybe TRBD2 (6 bases). Germline V gene sequence: CDR1 SGHTA, CDR2 FQGNSA. The CDR3 is made up of 15 amino acids. V was clipped by 5 bases and J by 1 base, with 11 bases between them. The CDR3 DNA reads TGTGCCAGCAGCAGGCCGCGGGGGAACACCGGGGAGCTGTTTTTT. This translates into CASSRPRGNTGELFF.

The chain combines TRBV6-5 with TRBJ2-1; 10 bases agree with TRBD1. This CDR3 spans 16 amino acids. CDR1 MNHEY and CDR2 SVGAGI come from the germline V gene. V lost 2 bases and J lost 0; bases outside the gene matches: 1. The CDR3 reads CASSYGQGVSYNEQFF. The CDR3 DNA follows: TGTGCCAGCAGTTACGGACAGGGGGTCTCCTACAATGAGCAGTTCTTC.

The chain links TRBV7-8 to TRBJ2-1; D uncertain. Deletions cut 2 bases from V and 7 bases from J, with 6 bases between. Germline V gives CDR1 SGHVS, CDR2 FQNEAQ. This CDR3 is built from 12 residues. In DNA form, the CDR3 reads TGTGCCAGCAGCTTATCCGGGAATGAGCAGTTCTTC. Amino acid sequence: CASSLSGNEQFF.

The genes are TRBV4-1 and TRBJ1-6; possible D gene TRBD1, 6 bases. Between the trimmed V and J ends, which lost 1 base and 0 bases, there was a span of 16 bases. This CDR3 is 19 amino acids long. Germline V gives CDR1 MGHRA, CDR2 YSYEKL. The CDR3 DNA is TGCGCCAGCAGCCAAGCGTCTGTAAGGGGGTCCTCCTATAATTCACCCCTCCACTTT. Translating gives CASSQASVRGSSYNSPLHF.

This chain links TRBV7-6 with TRBJ2-3; 7 bases line up with TRBD1. The junction had 4 bases not matched to a gene; V was cut back by 5 bases and J by 2 bases. There are 14 residues in the CDR3. Germline CDR1 SGHVS, CDR2 FNYEAQ. The CDR3 DNA reads as TGTGCCAGCAGCCTGGGACAGACCACAGATACGCAGTATTTT. Its protein is CASSLGQTTDTQYF. Together with reference TRBV7-6 and TRBJ2-3, the CDR3 gives the full variable domain: GAGVSQSPRYKVTKRGQDVALRCDPISGHVSLYWYRQALGQGPEFLTYFNYEAQQDKSGLPNDRFSAERPEGSISTLTIQRTEQRDSAMYRCASSLGQTTDTQYFGPGTRLTVL.

This sequence joins TRBV3-1 (or the pseudogene TRBV3-2) and TRBJ1-5; 7 bases are a match to TRBD1. Germline CDR1 and CDR2: LGHDT and YNNKEL (reference sequence). The CDR3 is 14 amino acids. With 6 bases clipped from V and 7 bases from J, the junction kept 9 bases outside the gene matches. CDR3: CASSPLTGSQPQHF. The DNA for the CDR3 is TGTGCCAGCAGTCCGCTGACAGGGTCCCAGCCCCAGCATTTT.

A single count supports this clone. This sequence joins TRBV6-1 and TRBJ1-4; a possible D gene is TRBD1 (5 bases). This CDR3 region has 15 residues. Germline CDR1 MNHNS, CDR2 SASEGT. Trimming left V 2 bases short and J 7 bases short, with 14 bases between. Here the CDR3 DNA reads TGTGCCAGCAGTGAAAATAAGGGGATCCGTGAAAAACTGTTTTTT. The encoded protein is CASSENKGIREKLFF.

V and J are TRBV19 and TRBJ2-2; the D call may be TRBD1 or TRBD2 (5 bases each). Germline V gives CDR1 LNHDA, CDR2 SQIVND (reference sequence). The CDR3 totals 15 residues. V lost 4 bases and J lost 5, with 14 bases in between. CDR3 coding DNA: TGTGCCAGTAGTACCCAGAGGGGTGTGACCGGGGAGCTGTTTTTT. It is translated as CASSTQRGVTGELFF. The whole variable domain, remainder taken from reference TRBV19 and TRBJ2-2, is DGGITQSPKYLFRKEGQNVTLSCEQNLNHDAMYWYRQDPGQGLRLIYYSQIVNDFQKGDIAEGYSVSREKKESFPLTVTSAQKNPTAFYLCASSTQRGVTGELFFGEGSRLTVL.

This rearrangement joins TRBV2 to TRBJ1-2; D gene unclear. The germline CDR1 and CDR2 sequences are SNHLY and FYNNEI. This CDR3 spans 14 amino acids. Deletions cut 4 bases from V and 4 bases from J, with 13 bases between. CDR3 sequence: CASSVEGSFYGYTF. CDR3 in DNA: TGTGCCAGCAGTGTTGAGGGCTCCTTCTATGGCTACACCTTC.

The rearrangement uses TRBV19 and TRBJ1-1; D possibly corresponds to TRBD1 (5 bases). V was trimmed by 8 bases and J by 0 bases, leaving 16 bases between them. This CDR3 is 15 amino acids long. Germline V CDR1 and CDR2: LNHDA, SQIVND (reference sequence). CDR3 nucleotide sequence: TGTGCCAGTCTCCGTGGGGGACTCATGAACACTGAAGCTTTCTTT. Translation gives CASLRGGLMNTEAFF.

The V and J genes are TRBV3-1 (or the pseudogene TRBV3-2) and TRBJ1-5; the D gene is possibly TRBD1 (6 bases). V lost 1 base and J lost 7, with 11 bases in between. This CDR3 is built from 14 residues. Germline loops: CDR1 LGHDT, CDR2 YNNKEL (reference sequence). CDR3 bases: TGTGCCAGCAGCCAAGTAGGGGGGAGCCAGCCCCAGCATTTT. This gives the protein CASSQVGGSQPQHF.